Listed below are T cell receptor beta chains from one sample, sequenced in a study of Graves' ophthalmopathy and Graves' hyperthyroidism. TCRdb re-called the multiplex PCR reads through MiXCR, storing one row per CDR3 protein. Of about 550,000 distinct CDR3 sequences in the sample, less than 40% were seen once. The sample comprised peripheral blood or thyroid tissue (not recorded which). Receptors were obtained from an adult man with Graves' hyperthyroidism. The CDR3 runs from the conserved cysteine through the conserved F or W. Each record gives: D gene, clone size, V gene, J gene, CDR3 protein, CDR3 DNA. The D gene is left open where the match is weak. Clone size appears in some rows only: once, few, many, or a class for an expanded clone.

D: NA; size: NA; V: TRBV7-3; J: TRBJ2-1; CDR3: CASSFYRDENEQFF; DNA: TGTGCCAGCAGCTTTTACAGGGATGAAAATGAGCAGTTCTTC
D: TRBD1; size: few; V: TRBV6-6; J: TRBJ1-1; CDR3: CASSYQGQASGGDTEAFF; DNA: TGTGCCAGCAGTTACCAGGGACAGGCCTCGGGTGGGGACACTGAAGCTTTCTTT
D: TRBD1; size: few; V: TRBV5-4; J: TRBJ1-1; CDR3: CASSPGTDTEAFF; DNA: TGTGCCAGCAGCCCCGGGACAGACACTGAAGCTTTCTTT
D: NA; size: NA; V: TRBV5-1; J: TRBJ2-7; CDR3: CASSYGVAEFNEQYF; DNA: TGCGCCAGCAGCTATGGAGTAGCGGAGTTTAACGAGCAGTACTTC
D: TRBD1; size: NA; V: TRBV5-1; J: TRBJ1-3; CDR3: CASSSHTGTGTGNTIYF; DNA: TGCGCCAGCAGCTCGCATACCGGGACAGGGACTGGAAACACCATATATTTT
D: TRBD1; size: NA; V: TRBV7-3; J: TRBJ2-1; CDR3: CASSPDRAGEQFF; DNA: TGTGCCAGCAGCCCGGACAGGGCAGGTGAGCAGTTCTTC
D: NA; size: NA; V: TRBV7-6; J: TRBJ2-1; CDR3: CASSLVPADEQFF; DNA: TGTGCCAGCAGCTTAGTCCCCGCGGATGAGCAGTTCTTC
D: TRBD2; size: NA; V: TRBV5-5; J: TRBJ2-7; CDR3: CASSLRLAGGQGDGEQYF; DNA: TGTGCCAGCAGCCTAAGACTAGCGGGGGGGCAGGGGGATGGGGAGCAGTACTTC
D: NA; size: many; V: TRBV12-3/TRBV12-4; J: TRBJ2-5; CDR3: CASSLNGIDTQYF; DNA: TGTGCCAGCAGTTTGAACGGAATAGACACCCAGTACTTC
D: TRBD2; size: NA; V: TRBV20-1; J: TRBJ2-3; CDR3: CSASGGAIPDTQYF; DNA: TGCAGTGCTAGCGGGGGGGCCATCCCCGATACGCAGTATTTT
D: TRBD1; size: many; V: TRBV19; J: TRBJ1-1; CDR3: CASSPTGGTEAFF; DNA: TGTGCCAGCAGCCCAACAGGGGGGACTGAAGCTTTCTTT
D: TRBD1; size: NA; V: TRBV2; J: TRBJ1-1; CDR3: CASSLGDRVIDNEQFF; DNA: TGTGCCAGCAGCTTAGGAGACAGGGTCATTGACAATGAGCAGTTCTTT
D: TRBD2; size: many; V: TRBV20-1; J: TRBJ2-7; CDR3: CSARINAGLAGVPFSYEQYF; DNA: TGCAGTGCTAGAATAAACGCGGGACTAGCGGGAGTTCCCTTCTCCTACGAGCAGTACTTC
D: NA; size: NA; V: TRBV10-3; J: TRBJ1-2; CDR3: CAISTQGSYGYTF; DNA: TGTGCCATCAGTACACAGGGCAGCTATGGCTACACCTTC
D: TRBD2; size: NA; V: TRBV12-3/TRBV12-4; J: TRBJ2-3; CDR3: CASSFSSGPDTQYF; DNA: TGTGCCAGCAGTTTTTCTAGCGGCCCAGATACGCAGTATTTT
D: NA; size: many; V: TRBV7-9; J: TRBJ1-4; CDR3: CASSLGARDGEKLFF; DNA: TGTGCCAGCAGCTTAGGGGCCAGGGATGGCGAAAAACTGTTTTTT
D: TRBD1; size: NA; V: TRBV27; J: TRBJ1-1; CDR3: CASSMTGVLKAEAFF; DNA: TGTGCCAGCAGTATGACAGGGGTATTGAAGGCTGAAGCTTTCTTT
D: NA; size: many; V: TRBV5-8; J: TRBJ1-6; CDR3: CASSGGRSNSPLHF; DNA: TGTGCCAGCAGCGGTGGACGGAGCAATTCACCCCTCCACTTT
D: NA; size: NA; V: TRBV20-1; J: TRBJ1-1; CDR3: CSAVPGSIEAFF; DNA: TGCAGTGCTGTCCCCGGGTCTATAGAAGCTTTCTTT
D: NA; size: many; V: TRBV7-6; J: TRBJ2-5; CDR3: CASSLWSQETQYF; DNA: TGTGCCAGCAGCTTATGGAGCCAAGAGACCCAGTACTTC
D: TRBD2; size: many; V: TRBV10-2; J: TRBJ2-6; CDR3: CASIATLAGGFTLSGANVLTF; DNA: TGCGCCAGCATCGCCACCCTTGCGGGAGGGTTCACTCTCTCTGGGGCCAACGTCCTGACTTTC
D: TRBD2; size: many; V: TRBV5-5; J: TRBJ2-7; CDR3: CASSLALAGSEQYF; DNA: TGTGCCAGCAGCTTGGCACTAGCGGGAAGCGAGCAGTACTTC
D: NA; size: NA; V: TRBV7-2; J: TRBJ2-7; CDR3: CASSPGLREQYF; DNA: TGTGCCAGCAGCCCGGGACTTCGGGAGCAGTACTTC
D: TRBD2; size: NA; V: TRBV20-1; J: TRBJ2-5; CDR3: CSAQSSGRSNQETQYF; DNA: TGCAGTGCGCAGTCTAGCGGGAGGTCCAACCAAGAGACCCAGTACTTC